One and the same sample provided the 27 T cell receptor beta chains below, sequenced in a study of metastatic and nonmetastatic thyroid tumors. MiXCR reprocessed the PCR reads for TCRdb. The table records approximately 13,000 clones, about an eighth of them present only once. Until they underwent thyroid surgery, no patient had received any treatment. Input material: blood. The receptors originated from a female donor with papillary thyroid cancer or a benign thyroid nodule (not recorded which). Some clones in this sample may be carry-over from other donors' samples.

This clone was counted a few times. The rearrangement uses TRBV6-1 and TRBJ1-6; 7 bases are shared with TRBD1. The CDR3 spans 15 residues. Germline V gene lookup returns CDR1 MNHNS and CDR2 SASEGT. The V segment lost 7 bases and the J segment 5 bases; nucleotides outside the gene matches: 8. The CDR3 DNA reads as TGTGCCAGCAAACAACAGGGGATGGATAATTCACCCCTCCACTTT. Amino acids: CASKQQGMDNSPLHF.

This clone was seen repeatedly, ten times or more. J is TRBJ2-7 and V is TRBV20-1; the D gene could be TRBD1 or TRBD2 (6 bases each). Trimming stripped 5 bases from V and 2 bases from J, with 19 bases between. CDR1 is DFQATT, CDR2 SNEGSKA, per germline (reference sequence). This CDR3 has 15 amino acids. The CDR3 loop is CSAPTGAGMTYEQYF. CDR3 nucleotides: TGCAGTGCTCCCACGGGGGCAGGGATGACCTACGAGCAGTACTTC.

This clone was counted at least ten times. The chain couples TRBV29-1 to TRBJ1-1, with 12 bases matching TRBD1. J gave up 6 bases and V 4 bases, and 3 bases lay outside the gene matches. Germline V gene lookup returns CDR1 SQVTM and CDR2 ANQGSEA. This CDR3 has 13 amino acids. CDR3 DNA: TGCAGCGTTGTCCGGGACAGGGGGCCTGAAGCTTTCTTT. Amino acid sequence: CSVVRDRGPEAFF.

By share, this clone ranks as medium-sized. The chain combines TRBV28 with TRBJ2-1; a weak D match, TRBD1 (5 bases). The V end lost 2 bases, the J end lost 7 bases, and 9 bases lay between the germline ends. This CDR3 has 13 residues. Germline lookup yields CDR1 MDHEN and CDR2 SYDVKM. The CDR3 loop reads CASSLLGDNEQFF. CDR3 nucleotide sequence: TGTGCCAGCAGTTTACTAGGGGATAATGAGCAGTTCTTC.

Sample share makes this clone medium-sized (0.01 to 0.1%). This chain links TRBV7-8 with TRBJ2-7; TRBD1 matches at 11 bases. The CDR3 runs to 14 residues. The junction had 6 bases not matched to a gene; V was cut back by 5 bases and J by 6 bases. Germline assignment: CDR1 SGHVS and CDR2 FQNEAQ. In nucleotides, the CDR3 is TGTGCCAGCAGCCCCAGGACAGGGGGCGGCGAGCAGTACTTC. Translating gives CASSPRTGGGEQYF.

By proportion, this clone is medium-sized. The chain carries TRBV12-3 or TRBV12-4 and TRBJ2-7; D is undetermined. The length of the CDR3 is 16 residues. The V gene lost 6 bases and the J gene lost 0 bases, with 18 bases spanning the gap. The CDR3 DNA reads as TGTGCCAGCAGAGCAACAAATGATTTTAGCTCCTACGAGCAGTACTTC. This translates into CASRATNDFSSYEQYF.

Many counts were recorded for this clone. The chain combines TRBV19 with TRBJ2-7; 7 bases agree with TRBD2. CDR1 and CDR2 (germline): LNHDA, SQIVND (reference sequence). Losses at the gene ends were 5 bases for V and 2 bases for J; bases not matched to a gene: 6. The CDR3 totals 14 residues. For the CDR3, the DNA is TGTGCCAGTAGTTTGTCTAGCGGAACCTACGAGCAGTACTTC. Its protein product is CASSLSSGTYEQYF.

In this sample, this clone turned up a few times. The rearrangement links TRBV2 to TRBJ1-2; possible D gene TRBD1, 6 bases. The CDR3 is made up of 15 amino acids. From germline, CDR1 is SNHLY and CDR2 FYNNEI. V was cut by 6 bases and J by 0 bases, with 14 bases left in between. The CDR3 protein is CASRHRDTSNYGYTF. In DNA, the CDR3 is TGTGCCAGCAGACACCGGGACACCTCTAACTATGGCTACACCTTC.

This clone was counted many times. A much larger clone differs by one base, so this may be a read error. This chain links TRBV6-2 or TRBV6-3 with TRBJ2-5; D call uncertain. V was cut by 2 bases and J by 5 bases, with 12 bases left in between. The CDR3 has 14 residues. Looked up from germline, CDR1 is MNHEY and CDR2 is SVGEGT. This CDR3 reads CASSYRFLQETQYF. CDR3 nucleotide sequence: TGTGCCAGCAGTTACAGGTTCCTCCAGGAGACCCAGTACTTC.

In its sample, this clone ranks as medium-sized (0.01 to 0.1%). The chain has TRBV2 and TRBJ2-6, with D perhaps matching TRBD2 (5 bases). This CDR3 is built from 16 residues. V shed 4 bases and J shed 0 bases, with 10 bases lying between them. CDR1 and CDR2 from the germline V gene are SNHLY and FYNNEI. CDR3 DNA: TGTGCCAGCAGTGCTTCCGGGGACTCTGGGGCCAACGTCCTGACTTTC. Translation: CASSASGDSGANVLTF.

Ten or more counts support this clone. V and J are TRBV2 and TRBJ1-5, with TRBD1 as a possible D gene (6 bases). CDR1 and CDR2 from the germline V gene are SNHLY and FYNNEI. Trimming left V 6 bases short and J 4 bases short, with 16 bases between. The CDR3 is made up of 15 amino acids. CDR3 coding DNA: TGTGCCAGCAGACAGGGACTTGTGGGAAATCAGCCCCAGCATTTT. Its protein product is CASRQGLVGNQPQHF.

This clone was counted between two and nine times. V and J are TRBV6-2 or TRBV6-3 and TRBJ2-4, with a weak D call TRBD1 (5 bases). Germline CDR1 reads MNHEY; CDR2 reads SVGEGT. The CDR3 is made up of 13 amino acids. Trimming shortened V by 4 bases and J by 7 bases, and 11 bases separated the two germline ends. In nucleotides, the CDR3 is TGTGCCAGCAGTTTGGGGCTGGGGAACATTCAGTACTTC. Encoded protein: CASSLGLGNIQYF.

This clone was counted at least ten times. The chain carries TRBV3-1 and TRBJ2-2; D is perhaps TRBD2 (5 bases). Germline lookup yields CDR1 LGHDT and CDR2 YNNKEL (reference sequence). This CDR3 has 16 residues. Trimming took 4 bases from V and 8 from J, leaving 20 bases between them. The CDR3: CASSPYGIQGGGELFF. DNA for the CDR3: TGTGCCAGCAGCCCCTACGGGATTCAAGGAGGAGGGGAGCTGTTTTTT.

This clone was recorded many times. The chain recombines TRBV30 with TRBJ1-2; 7 positions match TRBD1. Germline V lookup: CDR1 GTSNPN, CDR2 SVGIG (reference sequence). Losses at the gene ends were 8 bases for V and 8 bases for J; bases not matched to a gene: 8. The length of the CDR3 is 11 residues. The CDR3 protein is CALQGQYGYTF. For the CDR3, the DNA is TGTGCCCTACAGGGGCAATACGGCTACACCTTC.

This clone is judged medium-sized (0.01 to 0.1%). The chain is built from TRBV6-1 and TRBJ2-2; the match to TRBD1 covers 10 bases. V trimming: 5 bases; J trimming: 1 base; junction bases outside the gene matches: 4. This CDR3 region has 16 residues. Germline V lookup: CDR1 MNHNS, CDR2 SASEGT. The CDR3 sequence: CASSPRDRGNTGELFF. The DNA of the CDR3 is TGTGCCAGCAGTCCCCGGGACAGGGGGAACACCGGGGAGCTGTTTTTT.

This clone was seen ten or more times. The chain links TRBV20-1 to TRBJ2-7; possible D gene TRBD1, 8 bases. CDR3 size: 15 residues. Germline V gene lookup returns CDR1 DFQATT and CDR2 SNEGSKA (reference sequence). Trimming removed 5 bases from V and 0 bases from J, with 17 bases in between. DNA of the CDR3: TGCAGTGCTGGAGGACAGGGAGGGGGCTCCTACGAGCAGTACTTC. Translation gives CSAGGQGGGSYEQYF.

This clone was found a few times. The V gene is TRBV6-1, the J gene TRBJ2-2; D is possibly TRBD2 (6 bases). V dropped 0 bases and J dropped 1 base, with 6 bases sitting between them. The CDR3 contains 15 residues. Germline values: CDR1 MNHNS, CDR2 SASEGT. CDR3 amino acids: CASSEASGNTGELFF. CDR3 DNA: TGTGCCAGCAGTGAAGCTAGCGGGAACACCGGGGAGCTGTTTTTT.

On this clone: Relative to the germline gene, one junction end is altered; a read error may explain this. V and J are TRBV5-6 and TRBJ2-7, with D possibly TRBD1 on 5 matching bases. This CDR3 has 17 residues. CDR1 is SGHDT, CDR2 YYEEEE, per germline. CDR3 DNA sequence: TGTGCCAGCATCTTGTGGGTCAGGGCCTCCTCCCAATACGAGCAGTACTTC. Translated, it gives CASILWVRASSQYEQYF.

This clone has a count of ten or more. V is TRBV20-1 and J is TRBJ1-1, with 12 bases that match TRBD1. With V trimmed by 7 bases and J by 5 bases, 8 bases remained unmatched. CDR1 and CDR2 (germline): DFQATT, SNEGSKA (reference sequence). This CDR3 spans 14 amino acids. The CDR3 loop reads CSVGTGGSWTEAFF. Written as DNA, the CDR3 is TGCAGTGTCGGGACAGGGGGCTCGTGGACTGAAGCTTTCTTT.

This chain links TRBV6-1 with TRBJ2-2; perhaps TRBD1 as D (5 bases). The CDR3 consists of 14 residues. V lost 0 bases and J 3 bases, leaving 5 bases between the germline ends. Germline V lookup: CDR1 MNHNS, CDR2 SASEGT. The CDR3 coding sequence is TGTGCCAGCAGTGAAGCAGGGGACACCGGGGAGCTGTTTTTT. Translating gives CASSEAGDTGELFF.

CDR3 residues: CASSFLVGSSGNSPLHF. DNA of the CDR3: TGTGCCAGCAGCTTCCTCGTTGGGAGTTCTGGTAATTCACCCCTCCACTTT. This chain connects TRBV11-2 to TRBJ1-6; D not resolved. V gave up 3 bases and J gave up 6 bases, with 18 bases separating them. This CDR3 comprises 17 residues. Germline assignment: CDR1 SGHAT and CDR2 FQNNGV. The whole variable domain, filled in from reference TRBV11-2 and TRBJ1-6, reads EAGVAQSPRYKIIEKRQSVAFWCNPISGHATLYWYQQILGQGPKLLIQFQNNGVVDDSQLPKDRFSAERLKGVDSTLKIQPAKLEDSAVYLCASSFLVGSSGNSPLHFGNGTRLTVT.

This clone was seen many times. This chain links TRBV15 with TRBJ1-5; D gene unclear. V was pared by 5 bases and J by 0 bases, with 14 bases between. The V gene's germline CDR1 is LNHNV and CDR2 YYDKDF (reference sequence). The CDR3 covers 16 residues. For the CDR3, the DNA is TGTGCCACCAGCGAGGACCGGATGAATAGCAATCAGCCCCAGCATTTT. It encodes CATSEDRMNSNQPQHF.

This clone has a handful of counts. This chain's CDR3 is CASSQIREGYNSPLHF. DNA for the CDR3: TGTGCCAGCAGTCAGATCAGGGAGGGCTATAATTCACCCCTCCACTTT. The chain combines TRBV28 with TRBJ1-6; perhaps TRBD1 as D (5 bases). Germline V CDR1 and CDR2: MDHEN, SYDVKM. The ends were cut back, 5 bases at V and 3 bases at J, with 14 bases in the middle. The CDR3 runs to 16 residues.

The table lists this clone with many counts. The gene calls are TRBV11-1 and TRBJ2-3; maybe TRBD2 (6 bases). There are 15 residues in the CDR3. The germline V gene has CDR1 SGHAT and CDR2 FQDESV (reference sequence). V lost 5 bases and J 5 bases, leaving 17 bases between the germline ends. CDR3 region: CASSRAGREKDTQYF. The DNA of the CDR3 is TGTGCCAGCAGCCGGGCAGGTCGGGAGAAAGATACGCAGTATTTT.

This clone was observed a handful of times. A much bigger clone sits one base away, suggesting this may be a read error. Other DNA variants within this sample encode the same CDR3. The rearrangement links TRBV9 to TRBJ2-3; no definite D call. Germline V gives CDR1 SGDLS, CDR2 YYNGEE. Trimming removed 0 bases from V and 6 bases from J, with 8 bases in between. The CDR3 totals 13 residues. DNA for the CDR3: TGTGCCAGCAGCGTAGGGGGTTCGGATACGCAGTATTTT. This translates into CASSVGGSDTQYF.

By sample share, this clone is medium-sized. This rearrangement joins TRBV4-2 to TRBJ2-1, with 7 bases identical to TRBD1. The CDR3 has 15 amino acids. The germline V gene has CDR1 LGHNA and CDR2 YNFKEQ. The J segment lost 2 bases and the V segment lost 1 base, leaving 2 bases of the junction unmatched. The CDR3 nucleotides read TGTGCCAGCAGCCAAGGTCAGGGGGCCTACAATGAGCAGTTCTTC. Encoded protein: CASSQGQGAYNEQFF.

In its sample, this clone was seen many times. V and J are TRBV11-2 and TRBJ1-1, with D unresolved. CDR1 is SGHAT, CDR2 FQNNGV, per germline. The CDR3 is 12 amino acids. Trimming stripped 3 bases from V and 1 base from J, with 3 bases between. The CDR3 reads CASSFGNTEAFF. As DNA, the CDR3 is TGTGCCAGCAGCTTTGGGAACACTGAAGCTTTCTTT.